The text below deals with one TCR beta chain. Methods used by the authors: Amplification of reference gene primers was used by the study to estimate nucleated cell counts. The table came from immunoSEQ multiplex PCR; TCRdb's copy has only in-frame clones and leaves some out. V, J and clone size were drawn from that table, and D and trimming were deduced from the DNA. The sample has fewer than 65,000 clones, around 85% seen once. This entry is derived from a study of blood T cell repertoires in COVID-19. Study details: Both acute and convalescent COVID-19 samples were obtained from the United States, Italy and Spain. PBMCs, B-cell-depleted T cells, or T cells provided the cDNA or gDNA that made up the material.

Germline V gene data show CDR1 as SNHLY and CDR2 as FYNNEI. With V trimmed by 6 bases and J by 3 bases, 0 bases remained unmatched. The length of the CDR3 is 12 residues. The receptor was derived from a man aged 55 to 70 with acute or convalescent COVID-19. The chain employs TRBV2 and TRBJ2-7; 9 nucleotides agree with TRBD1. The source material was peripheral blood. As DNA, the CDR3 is TGTGCCAGCAGGGACAGGGGCTACGAGCAGTACTTC. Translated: CASRDRGYEQYF.